Following are 6 T cell receptor beta chains from one sample sequenced in a study of cytomegalovirus exposure and HLA in healthy donors. With 60 Vbeta and 13 Jbeta primers, the PCR was carried out. Measured with immunoSEQ multiplex PCR; TCRdb has only the in-frame clones, and not every one. Of 87,000 or so clones in the sample, approximately 7.1% were seen once. Sequencing was carried out using PBMCs. These receptor sequences come from a man in his fifties in good health and CMV-seronegative.

This clone turned up a few times. This chain links TRBV5-8 with TRBJ1-1; D is perhaps TRBD1 (5 bases). The CDR3 is 14 amino acids. Germline loops: CDR1 SGHTS, CDR2 YDEGEE. Between the trimmed V and J ends, which lost 1 base and 7 bases, there was a span of 14 bases. DNA of the CDR3: TGTGCCAGCAGCTTGCGTCCGGGGGTGGGTGAAGCTTTCTTT. Its protein is CASSLRPGVGEAFF.

This rearrangement joins TRBV27 to TRBJ2-2; the match to TRBD1 covers 7 bases. CDR3 length equals 14 residues. Trimming removed 6 bases from V and 5 bases from J; junction bases left unmatched: 6. Germline CDR1 is MNHEY and CDR2 is SMNVEV (reference sequence). CDR3 DNA: TGTGCCAGCAGCCTGACAGGGTTGACCGGGGAGCTGTTTTTT. It yields the protein CASSLTGLTGELFF.

This chain links TRBV6-6 with TRBJ2-7; D is possibly TRBD1 (6 bases). Trimming took 5 bases from V and 6 from J, leaving 20 bases between them. The CDR3 is 15 residues long. The germline CDR1 and CDR2 sequences are MNHNY and SVGAGI (reference sequence). The CDR3 nucleotides are TGTGCCAGCAGTCGAAAACAGGGCCCTGGAGTCGAGCAGTACTTC. Protein product: CASSRKQGPGVEQYF.

This clone was seen a few times. This chain links TRBV27 with TRBJ1-2, with a weak D call TRBD1 (5 bases). The germline gives CDR1 MNHEY, CDR2 SMNVEV (reference sequence). This CDR3 region has 14 residues. Trimming took 3 bases from V and 4 from J, leaving 12 bases between them. CDR3 region: CASSLDDRAYGYTF. For the CDR3, the DNA is TGTGCCAGCAGTTTGGACGACAGAGCCTATGGCTACACCTTC.

The rearrangement joins TRBV6-5 to TRBJ2-7, with TRBD1 matching 9 bases. The CDR3 consists of 15 residues. The V gene's germline CDR1 is MNHEY and CDR2 SVGAGI. V gave up 6 bases and J gave up 2 bases; unmatched junction bases: 8. CDR3 in amino acids: CASSLGTGFAYEQYF. In nucleotides, the CDR3 is TGTGCCAGCAGCCTCGGGACAGGGTTCGCCTACGAGCAGTACTTC.

There are a few counts of this clone. The chain couples TRBV7-2 to TRBJ2-7; 8 bases are shared with TRBD1. V gave up 6 bases and J gave up 3 bases; unmatched junction bases: 10. The CDR3 runs to 15 residues. CDR1 SGHTA and CDR2 FQGNSA come from the germline V gene. CDR3 bases: TGTGCCAGCAGATCAGCCGGGACAGGAATCTACGAGCAGTACTTC. It is translated as CASRSAGTGIYEQYF.